This T cell receptor beta chain came from a study of cytomegalovirus exposure and HLA in healthy donors. Points from the study as a whole: Accurate prediction of most subjects' HLA-A and HLA-B alleles from TCR beta sequences was reported.

PCR used 60 Vbeta primers and 13 Jbeta primers. Assay: immunoSEQ multiplex PCR; the TCRdb copy retains only in-frame clones and omits some. The sample includes some 200,000 clones, roughly 80% seen only once; the top ten take approximately 0.39%. The ends were cut back, 6 bases at V and 3 bases at J, with 12 bases in the middle. The CDR3 loop spans 14 amino acids. The germline V gene encodes CDR1 SNHLY and CDR2 FYNNEI. About this clone: Its matching antigen is unknown.

V gene TRBV2 combines with J gene TRBJ2-1; a possible D gene is TRBD2 (6 bases). The sample taken for sequencing was PBMCs. This sequence originates from a male donor in good health and CMV-seropositive. In DNA form, the CDR3 reads TGTGCCAGCAGGGGGGGTTCACTCTACAATGAGCAGTTCTTC. It encodes CASRGGSLYNEQFF. The entire variable domain, with the rest obtained from reference TRBV2 and TRBJ2-1, is as follows: EPEVTQTPSHQVTQMGQEVILRCVPISNHLYFYWYRQILGQKVEFLVSFYNNEISEKSEIFDDQFSVERPDGSNFTLKIRSTKLEDSAMYFCASRGGSLYNEQFFGPGTRLTVL.